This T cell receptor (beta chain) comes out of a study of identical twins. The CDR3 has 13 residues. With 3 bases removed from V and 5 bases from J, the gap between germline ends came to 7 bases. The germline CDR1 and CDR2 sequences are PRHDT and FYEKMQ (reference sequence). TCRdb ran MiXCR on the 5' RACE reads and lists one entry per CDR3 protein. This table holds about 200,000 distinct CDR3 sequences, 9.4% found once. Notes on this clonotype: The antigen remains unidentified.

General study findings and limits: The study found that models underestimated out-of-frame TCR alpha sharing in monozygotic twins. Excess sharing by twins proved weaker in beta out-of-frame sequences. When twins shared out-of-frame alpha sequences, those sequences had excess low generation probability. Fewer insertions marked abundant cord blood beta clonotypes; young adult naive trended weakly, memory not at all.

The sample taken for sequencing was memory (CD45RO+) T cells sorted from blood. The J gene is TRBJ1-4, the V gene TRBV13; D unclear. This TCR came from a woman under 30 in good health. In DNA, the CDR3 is TGTGCCAGCAGCTTGGCGGGGAATGAAAAACTGTTTTTT. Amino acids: CASSLAGNEKLFF.